This is a list of T cell receptor beta chains from one sample in a study of CD8 T cells in Susac syndrome. TCRdb processed the immunoSEQ multiplex PCR reads anew with MiXCR; each CDR3 protein has one entry. The data contain about 130,000 distinct CDR3 sequences, about 90% of them singletons. The source material was CD8+ T cells from PBMCs. The source of these receptors is a human donor with multiple sclerosis. CDR3s include the opening cysteine and the closing phenylalanine or tryptophan. Each record gives: D gene, J gene, V gene, clone size, CDR3 DNA, CDR3 protein. D genes are given only for firm matches. Clone size is stated in some rows and not others, as once, few, many or a class when expanded.

NA | TRBJ2-5 | TRBV2 | once | TGTGCCAGCTCGATGAATAGGACCAGTAGGCCCCAAGAGACCCAGTACTTC | CASSMNRTSRPQETQYF
NA | TRBJ1-2 | TRBV6-5 | NA | TGTGCCAGCAGTTATATTCGTAATAGCTATGGCTACACCTTC | CASSYIRNSYGYTF
TRBD2 | TRBJ2-2 | TRBV5-1 | NA | TGCGCCAGCAGCTTGCGGTTCACTAGCGGGTCCACGAACACCGGGGAGCTGTTTTTT | CASSLRFTSGSTNTGELFF
TRBD2 | TRBJ2-7 | TRBV7-8 | NA | TGTGCCAGCAGCTTAGTGGCGGGAGGGAACGAGCAGTACTTC | CASSLVAGGNEQYF
NA | TRBJ2-5 | TRBV13 | NA | TGTGCCGTCAGCGGCCTCGCGGGGTACCAAGAGACCCAGTACTTC | CAVSGLAGYQETQYF
TRBD2 | TRBJ2-5 | TRBV7-3 | NA | TGTGCCAGCAGCCATGGGACTAGCGGGGGAGAGACCCAGTACTTC | CASSHGTSGGETQYF
NA | TRBJ1-1 | TRBV19 | NA | TGTGCCAGTAGTACCGTCCATGGGACGAACACTGAAGCTTTCTTT | CASSTVHGTNTEAFF
TRBD2 | TRBJ2-4 | TRBV4-1 | NA | TGCGCCAGCAGCCAAGATCCGGGTGCCGGGACTACCAATGGGGCGGACTTC | CASSQDPGAGTTNGADF
NA | TRBJ2-7 | TRBV5-6 | few | TGTGCCAGCAGCGCAGCAGCCTACGAGCAGTACTTC | CASSAAAYEQYF
NA | TRBJ2-2 | TRBV7-9 | NA | TGTGCCAGCAGCTCTTCTCGGAGGGACAAATACAACACCGGGGAGCTGTTTTTT | CASSSSRRDKYNTGELFF
NA | TRBJ2-2 | TRBV29-1 | NA | TGCAACGTTGGAGACGCGGCTATTGACACCGGGGAGCTGTTTTTT | CNVGDAAIDTGELFF
NA | TRBJ2-7 | TRBV7-6 | NA | TGTGCCAGCAGTCCGGTAGGGACGGACATCTTCTACGAGCAGTACTTC | CASSPVGTDIFYEQYF